One sample yielded the 13 T cell receptor beta chains listed below, sequenced in a study of shared clonotypes between healthy human individuals. Generated by immunoSEQ multiplex PCR, the TCRdb table keeps only in-frame clones and is missing some. The sample includes roughly 500,000 clones, around 95% of them seen just once. The sample taken for sequencing was naive CD4+ T cells sorted from blood. Subset reported: CD45RA+ positively selected. The receptors here all came from a woman aged 30 to 39 in good health.

The chain recombines TRBV10-3 with TRBJ1-2; 8 bases agree with TRBD1. Germline CDR1 and CDR2: ENHRY and SYGVKD. This CDR3 comprises 14 residues. V shed 6 bases, J shed 4 bases, and the junction held 7 bases outside the gene matches. The CDR3 DNA is TGTGCCATCAGAATACAGGGGGAAGCCTATGGCTACACCTTC. Translated: CAIRIQGEAYGYTF.

J is TRBJ1-2 and V is TRBV30, with 9 bases that match TRBD1. V was clipped by 1 base and J by 2 bases; unmatched bases: 8. Germline assignment: CDR1 GTSNPN and CDR2 SVGIG (reference sequence). The CDR3 runs to 16 residues. DNA for the CDR3: TGTGCCTGGAGTGGTCCCGGGACAGGGCGCAACTATGGCTACACCTTC. This gives the protein CAWSGPGTGRNYGYTF.

The rearrangement joins TRBV7-2 to TRBJ1-2; no reliable D call. CDR1 SGHTA and CDR2 FQGNSA come from the germline V gene. The length of the CDR3 is 14 residues. V gave up 5 bases and J gave up 2 bases, with 12 bases separating them. The CDR3 DNA is TGTGCCAGCAGCCCCGGACGTGAAAACTATGGCTACACCTTC. Its translation is CASSPGRENYGYTF.

This clone appeared a single time. The V gene is TRBV6-5, the J gene TRBJ2-7, with TRBD2 identical over 9 bases. Germline CDR1 is MNHEY and CDR2 is SVGAGI. The length of the CDR3 is 14 residues. V lost 4 bases, J lost 3 bases, and 4 bases stayed unmatched. CDR3 DNA sequence: TGTGCCAGCAGTTGGCTAGCGGGAAGCTACGAGCAGTACTTC. This translates into CASSWLAGSYEQYF.

This clone was seen once. The genes are TRBV5-5 and TRBJ2-7; 10 nucleotides agree with TRBD2. The CDR3 has 18 amino acids. The V gene end was trimmed by 1 base and the J gene end by 6 bases; junction bases not matched to a gene: 16. Germline loops: CDR1 SGHKS, CDR2 YYEKEE (reference sequence). In DNA, the CDR3 is TGTGCCAGCAGCTTGTTTAGATTAGCGGGAGGCTCTACGAGCGAGCAGTACTTC. It yields the protein CASSLFRLAGGSTSEQYF.

The gene calls are TRBV14 and TRBJ2-1; 12 positions agree with TRBD2. The V gene end was trimmed by 4 bases and the J gene end by 8 bases; junction bases not matched to a gene: 3. The germline gives CDR1 SGHDN, CDR2 FVKESK. CDR3 length equals 14 residues. Here the CDR3 reads CASSPGLAGYEQFF. CDR3 DNA sequence: TGTGCCAGCAGCCCTGGACTAGCGGGATATGAGCAGTTCTTC. The complete variable domain, with remaining parts taken from reference TRBV14 and TRBJ2-1, reads EAGVTQFPSHSVIEKGQTVTLRCDPISGHDNLYWYRRVMGKEIKFLLHFVKESKQDESGMPNNRFLAERTGGTYSTLKVQPAELEDSGVYFCASSPGLAGYEQFFGPGTRLTVL.

The rearrangement uses TRBV5-1 and TRBJ2-1, with 9 bases aligning to TRBD1. V shed 4 bases and J 4 bases; nucleotides not matched to a gene: 6. The CDR3 covers 15 residues. Germline V gene lookup returns CDR1 SGHRS and CDR2 YFSETQ. Here the CDR3 reads CASSPGQGPYNEQFF. The CDR3 DNA reads as TGCGCCAGCAGCCCTGGACAGGGGCCGTACAATGAGCAGTTCTTC.

The chain has TRBV28 and TRBJ2-1, with 9 bases identical to TRBD2. The CDR3 spans 14 residues. Germline CDR1 MDHEN, CDR2 SYDVKM. The V and J ends lost 7 bases and 3 bases, in that order; junction bases with no gene match: 4. CDR3: CASMAGGIYNEQFF. CDR3 nucleotides: TGTGCCAGCATGGCGGGAGGGATCTACAATGAGCAGTTCTTC.

The chain is built from TRBV28 and TRBJ1-1; possible D gene TRBD1, 5 bases. Trimming shortened V by 5 bases and J by 12 bases, and 13 bases separated the two germline ends. This CDR3 is 11 amino acids long. Germline CDR1 and CDR2: MDHEN and SYDVKM. CDR3 protein: CASSTTGTTFF. The CDR3 nucleotides are TGTGCCAGCAGTACCACCGGGACTACTTTCTTT.

The rearrangement joins TRBV5-7 to TRBJ2-3, with 7 bases identical to TRBD2. TRBV5-7 is sorted into the ORF group, with uncertain function. The V gene end was trimmed by 4 bases and the J gene end by 1 base; junction bases not matched to a gene: 6. This CDR3 region has 15 residues. DNA of the CDR3: TGTGCCAGCAGCCGTAGACTAGCATGCACAGATACGCAGTATTTT. Translation: CASSRRLACTDTQYF.

This chain connects TRBV7-3 to TRBJ2-3, with 8 bases lining up with TRBD2. This CDR3 has 14 amino acids. Germline lookup yields CDR1 SGHTA and CDR2 FQGTGA. With V trimmed by 5 bases and J by 6 bases, 7 bases remained unmatched. The CDR3 loop is CASSPGLAADTQYF. For the CDR3, the DNA is TGTGCCAGCAGCCCAGGACTAGCCGCGGATACGCAGTATTTT.

This clone was counted a single time. The CDR3 DNA reads TGTGCCATCAGTGAGTCGAGAACAGGCCAAGAGACCCAGTACTTC. Translation gives CAISESRTGQETQYF. V is TRBV10-3 and J is TRBJ2-5; tentative D call: TRBD1 (5 bases). Germline V gives CDR1 ENHRY, CDR2 SYGVKD. This CDR3 contains 15 residues. V lost 0 bases and J lost 1, with 9 bases in between.

V is TRBV7-9 and J is TRBJ2-7, with 9 bases lining up with TRBD1. The CDR3 is 16 residues long. V shed 5 bases, J shed 2 bases, and the junction held 10 bases outside the gene matches. The germline gives CDR1 SEHNR, CDR2 FQNEAQ (reference sequence). Here the CDR3 reads CASSPGINRGPYEQYF. Written as DNA, the CDR3 is TGTGCCAGCAGCCCCGGGATTAACAGGGGGCCCTACGAGCAGTACTTC.